These 32 T cell receptor beta chains were all obtained from the same sample, sequenced in a study of regulatory T cells in long-lasting Graves disease. The time point is: newly diagnosed GD, antithyroid drugs for less than 3 months. PBMC RNA served as the TCR library source. According to the study, TCR beta libraries were built with iRepertoire HTBI primers and CDR3-region Arm-PCR. One entry per CDR3 protein, called by TCRdb with MiXCR from the multiplex PCR reads. The sample carries some 250,000 distinct CDR3 sequences, under 20% recorded once. These data were also reused for a study on T cells in Graves' hyperthyroidism and ophthalmopathy.

The specimen was peripheral blood mononuclear cells (PBMCs), collected at new diagnosis, from a patient treated with antithyroid drugs. These receptors were collected from a woman aged 25-40 years with Graves disease.

This clonotype has a count of ten or more. V is TRBV9 and J is TRBJ2-5; 8 nucleotides match TRBD1. Trimming cost V 2 bases and J 4 bases; bases outside gene matches: 16. Germline V CDR1 and CDR2: SGDLS, YYNGEE. There are 18 residues in the CDR3. CDR3 loop: CASSVGAVTGGDRETQYF. In DNA form, the CDR3 reads TGTGCCAGCAGCGTGGGCGCAGTTACAGGGGGAGACCGAGAGACCCAGTACTTC.

At least ten counts were recorded for this clonotype. The chain employs TRBV5-1 and TRBJ1-2; a possible D gene is TRBD1 (6 bases). Per the germline V gene, CDR1 is SGHRS and CDR2 is YFSETQ. Trimming stripped 6 bases from V and 2 bases from J, with 14 bases between. The CDR3 is 14 residues long. The chain's CDR3 is CASTPGRGNYGYTF. The CDR3 nucleotides read TGCGCCAGCACCCCAGGCAGGGGAAACTATGGCTACACCTTC.

This clonotype has more than one count but fewer than ten. J is TRBJ2-7 and V is TRBV28, with D perhaps TRBD1 or TRBD2 (5 bases each). Per the germline V gene, CDR1 is MDHEN and CDR2 is SYDVKM. The germline V and J ends were trimmed by 6 bases and 5 bases, with 14 bases remaining between them. The length of the CDR3 is 13 residues. The CDR3 loop is CASRTGGGNEQYF. CDR3 nucleotide sequence: TGTGCCAGCAGGACTGGGGGTGGAAACGAGCAGTACTTC.

This clonotype turned up a few times. A single base separates this from a much larger clone, so it may be a read error. Because the CDR3 is missing its conserved closing phenylalanine or tryptophan, this is likely a read error. The genes are TRBV20-1 and TRBJ1-1, with a weak D call TRBD1 (5 bases). Germline CDR1 and CDR2: DFQATT and SNEGSKA (reference sequence). CDR3 size: 16 residues. V lost 6 bases to trimming and J lost 1 base, with 21 bases between them. The CDR3 loop reads CSALPQGRSENTEAFS. In DNA, the CDR3 is TGCAGTGCCCTACCTCAGGGTCGGTCGGAGAACACTGAAGCTTTCTCT.

This clonotype was picked up many times. The genes are TRBV7-2 and TRBJ2-7; the match to TRBD1 covers 8 bases. The CDR3 has 15 residues. V lost 6 bases and J lost 0; bases outside the gene matches: 7. Germline V CDR1 and CDR2: SGHTA, FQGNSA. The CDR3 sequence: CASRSGQGASYEQYF. CDR3 bases: TGTGCCAGCAGATCCGGACAGGGAGCCTCCTACGAGCAGTACTTC.

This clonotype was seen a handful of times. The chain couples TRBV4-2 to TRBJ1-2; TRBD1 is a possible D gene (5 bases). V lost 0 bases and J lost 4, with 24 bases in between. CDR1 is LGHNA and CDR2 is YNFKEQ in the germline V gene. There are 19 residues in the CDR3. This chain's CDR3 is CASSQETLAGSSGGYGYTF. The CDR3, as DNA: TGTGCCAGCAGCCAAGAAACCCTCGCCGGTTCTTCGGGGGGCTATGGCTACACCTTC.

Many counts were recorded for this clonotype. J is TRBJ2-4 and V is TRBV24-1, with no clear D. Germline V gene sequence: CDR1 KGHDR, CDR2 SFDVKD. This CDR3 region has 16 residues. The ends were cut back, 12 bases at V and 9 bases at J, with 29 bases in the middle. The CDR3: CAPVRKGTNSVTIQYF. In DNA form, the CDR3 reads TGTGCCCCCGTGAGGAAGGGTACAAATTCCGTAACCATTCAGTACTTC.

This clonotype has more than one count but fewer than ten. A far larger clone is one base from this, pointing to a likely read error. The V call is TRBV10-3, the J call TRBJ1-5; 8 bases fit TRBD1. CDR1 ENHRY and CDR2 SYGVKD come from the germline V gene. V dropped 5 bases and J dropped 3; count of bases not matched to a gene: 6. The CDR3 is made up of 15 amino acids. CDR3 protein: CAISWGQAYNQPQHF. The DNA of the CDR3 is TGTGCCATCAGTTGGGGACAGGCGTACAATCAGCCCCAGCATTTT.

This clonotype was recorded at least ten times. V is TRBV7-8 and J is TRBJ1-5, with D unclear. The CDR3 loop spans 14 amino acids. The germline V and J ends were trimmed by 2 bases and 5 bases, with 10 bases remaining between them. Germline CDR1 is SGHVS and CDR2 is FQNEAQ. This chain's CDR3 is CASSLMGSYQPQHF. CDR3 DNA: TGTGCCAGCAGCTTAATGGGCAGTTATCAGCCCCAGCATTTT.

This clonotype was counted a few times. V gene TRBV4-1 combines with J gene TRBJ1-4; weak D call: TRBD1 (6 bases). Germline assignment: CDR1 MGHRA and CDR2 YSYEKL. This CDR3 is 17 amino acids long. Trimming removed 1 base at V and 7 bases at J, with 19 bases between. This CDR3 is CASSQGRGRGRGEKLFF. As DNA, the CDR3 is TGCGCCAGCAGCCAAGGTAGAGGCAGGGGACGTGGTGAAAAACTGTTTTTT.

In its sample, this clonotype was seen many times. This rearrangement joins TRBV20-1 to TRBJ2-1, with 9 bases matching TRBD2. The V segment lost 1 base and the J segment 1 base; nucleotides outside the gene matches: 5. This CDR3 comprises 16 residues. Per germline, CDR1 DFQATT and CDR2 SNEGSKA (reference sequence). CDR3 nucleotides: TGCAGTGCTAGAGTTTCAGCGGGGGGTTCCTACAATGAGCAGTTCTTC. It is translated as CSARVSAGGSYNEQFF.

This clonotype was seen ten or more times. The CDR3 nucleotides are TGCAGTGCCTTTCAAACAGGGCCGGGCACTGAAGCTTTCTTT. Translating gives CSAFQTGPGTEAFF. The chain carries TRBV20-1 and TRBJ1-1; a possible D gene is TRBD1 (6 bases). The CDR3 contains 14 residues. V was cut by 6 bases and J by 4 bases, with 18 bases left in between. In germline, CDR1 is DFQATT, CDR2 SNEGSKA (reference sequence).

Ten or more counts support this clonotype. V gene TRBV27 combines with J gene TRBJ2-6; 9 positions match TRBD1. The CDR3 spans 18 residues. Germline CDR1 is MNHEY and CDR2 is SMNVEV (reference sequence). Trimming removed 5 bases from V and 0 bases from J; junction bases left unmatched: 8. CDR3 DNA: TGTGCCAGCAGTCCGGACAGGGGCCCCCTCTCTGGGGCCAACGTCCTGACTTTC. The encoded protein is CASSPDRGPLSGANVLTF.

This clonotype has a handful of counts. The chain links TRBV20-1 to TRBJ1-1; 10 positions agree with TRBD1. The trim removed 6 bases at V and 4 bases at J, leaving 5 bases unmatched. CDR3 size: 13 residues. Germline V gene lookup returns CDR1 DFQATT and CDR2 SNEGSKA (reference sequence). CDR3 bases: TGCAGTGCCCGGACAGGGGGGTCCACTGAAGCTTTCTTT. Its protein product is CSARTGGSTEAFF.

This clonotype was counted ten times or more. The chain recombines TRBV6-5 with TRBJ1-3, with D tentatively TRBD1 (6 bases). Trimming removed 2 bases at V and 4 bases at J, with 12 bases between. CDR3 length: 15 amino acids. Germline CDR1 is MNHEY and CDR2 is SVGAGI. CDR3 DNA: TGTGCCAGCAGTTACGCCCAGGGGTTCGGAAACACCATATATTTT. Amino acid sequence: CASSYAQGFGNTIYF.

A few counts support this clonotype. The J gene is TRBJ1-2, the V gene TRBV5-1, with D possibly TRBD1 on 6 matching bases. Per the germline V gene, CDR1 is SGHRS and CDR2 is YFSETQ. This CDR3 comprises 16 residues. Trimming shortened V by 5 bases and J by 0 bases, and 17 bases separated the two germline ends. CDR3 sequence: CASRRTEKSPNYGYTF. The CDR3 DNA reads TGCGCCAGCAGACGGACAGAAAAGTCACCTAACTATGGCTACACCTTC.

The chain recombines TRBV20-1 with TRBJ2-1, with D tentatively TRBD2 (6 bases). The J call is in doubt because the DNA end fits TRBJ2-5 better. CDR1 and CDR2 from the germline V gene are DFQATT and SNEGSKA (reference sequence). The CDR3 extends over 14 amino acids. In DNA, the CDR3 is TGCAGTGCTAGAGAGCCGGAGGGGCAAGAGACCCAGTACTTC. Translating gives CSAREPEGQETQYF.

On this clonotype itself: Possible read error: a much larger clone is one base away. The chain links TRBV9 to TRBJ1-2; TRBD1 aligns across 10 bases. The germline V gene encodes CDR1 SGDLS and CDR2 YYNGEE. The CDR3 runs 13 residues. The CDR3 protein is CTSSGGTGAGYTF. CDR3 nucleotides: TGTACCAGCAGCGGGGGGACAGGGGCTGGCTACACCTTC. The variable domain in full, with the rest retrieved from reference TRBV9 and TRBJ1-2, is DSGVTQTPKHLITATGQRVTLRCSPRSGDLSVYWYQQSLDQGLQFLIQYYNGEERAKGNILERFSAQQFPDLHSELNLSSLELGDSALYFCTSSGGTGAGYTFGSGTRLTVV.

This clonotype was counted at least ten times. The rearrangement joins TRBV29-1 to TRBJ2-2; a possible D gene is TRBD2 (6 bases). Germline V gene sequence: CDR1 SQVTM, CDR2 ANQGSEA. This CDR3 has 14 residues. The ends were cut back, 4 bases at V and 4 bases at J, with 13 bases in the middle. CDR3 in DNA: TGCAGCGTTGCCGGGGGAGCCCTCACCGGGGAGCTGTTTTTT. It translates to CSVAGGALTGELFF.

This clonotype occurred many times. This chain joins TRBV20-1 and TRBJ1-1; tentative D call: TRBD1 (5 bases). Germline values: CDR1 DFQATT, CDR2 SNEGSKA (reference sequence). V lost 0 bases to trimming and J lost 1 base, with 12 bases between them. The CDR3 has 15 residues. The CDR3: CSARDQGGTNTEAFF. CDR3 coding DNA: TGCAGTGCTAGAGATCAGGGCGGCACGAACACTGAAGCTTTCTTT.

This clonotype was seen at least ten times. The rearrangement uses TRBV20-1 and TRBJ2-4, with D perhaps TRBD1 or TRBD2 (5 bases each). CDR1 is DFQATT, CDR2 SNEGSKA, per germline (reference sequence). V was cut by 3 bases and J by 6 bases, with 15 bases left in between. The CDR3 contains 14 residues. The DNA of the CDR3 is TGCAGTGCTAGCTCCGGGACCCAGGGAAACATTCAGTACTTC. Residues: CSASSGTQGNIQYF.

The genes are TRBV27 and TRBJ1-5; D remains unclear. There are 17 residues in the CDR3. V was trimmed by 3 bases and J by 0 bases, leaving 15 bases between them. Germline CDR1 is MNHEY and CDR2 is SMNVEV (reference sequence). CDR3 bases: TGTGCCAGCAGTTTCGAGGCCCCTCTTTATAGCAATCAGCCCCAGCATTTT. Amino acid sequence: CASSFEAPLYSNQPQHF.

This clonotype was counted only a few times. A read error may be the cause here, since a much bigger clone is one base away. The rearrangement uses TRBV24-1 and TRBJ2-1; D is unresolved. Trimming shortened V by 3 bases and J by 0 bases, and 2 bases separated the two germline ends. The CDR3 contains 13 residues. Germline CDR1 KGHDR, CDR2 SFDVKD. The CDR3 region has the DNA TGTGCCACCAGTGATGACTCCTACAATGAGCAGTTCTTC. Protein sequence: CATSDDSYNEQFF.

This clonotype was recorded at least ten times. The chain links TRBV6-1 to TRBJ1-2; D unclear. V was pared by 6 bases and J by 5 bases, with 13 bases between. The CDR3 is 13 amino acids. Germline CDR1 reads MNHNS; CDR2 reads SASEGT. CDR3 sequence: CASRDFNSYGYTF. The CDR3 DNA sequence: TGTGCCAGCAGGGACTTCAATTCGTATGGCTACACCTTC.

The rearrangement joins TRBV9 to TRBJ2-2, with TRBD2 matching 7 bases. After removal of 1 base from V and 3 bases from J, the junction contained 18 bases not matched to a gene. The V gene's germline CDR1 is SGDLS and CDR2 YYNGEE. The CDR3 is 20 residues long. The CDR3 region is CASSVPEVTKTSRDTGELFF. The CDR3 DNA sequence: TGTGCCAGCAGCGTACCGGAGGTGACGAAGACTAGCAGGGACACCGGGGAGCTGTTTTTT.

This clonotype was counted a single time. Only one base separates this from a far larger clonotype, so it likely reflects a read error. The genes are TRBV5-1 and TRBJ2-4, with a weak D call TRBD1 (8 bases). V shed 0 bases and J shed 13 bases, with 26 bases lying between them. The CDR3 loop spans 17 amino acids. CDR1 and CDR2 from the germline V gene are SGHRS and YFSETQ. CDR3 DNA sequence: TGCGCCAGCAGCTTGGTCACCGGACAGGGAGGGTACAATGAGCAGTACTTC. It codes for CASSLVTGQGGYNEQYF. Looking up the rest from reference TRBV5-1 and TRBJ2-4 gives the full variable domain: KAGVTQTPRYLIKTRGQQVTLSCSPISGHRSVSWYQQTPGQGLQFLFEYFSETQRNKGNFPGRFSGRQFSNSRSEMNVSTLELGDSALYLCASSLVTGQGGYNEQYFGAGTRLSVL.

J is TRBJ2-3 and V is TRBV7-9; 8 positions agree with TRBD2. V lost 0 bases to trimming and J lost 1 base; unmatched junction nucleotides: 3. This CDR3 has 16 residues. Germline V gene data show CDR1 as SEHNR and CDR2 as FQNEAQ (reference sequence). CDR3 residues: CASSLATSGRTDTQYF. The CDR3 DNA is TGTGCCAGCAGCTTAGCCACTAGCGGTCGCACAGATACGCAGTATTTT.

This rearrangement joins TRBV19 to TRBJ2-7; D assignment may be TRBD1 or TRBD2 (5 bases each). Trimming cost V 4 bases and J 2 bases, with 15 bases left between them. Looked up from germline, CDR1 is LNHDA and CDR2 is SQIVND (reference sequence). The CDR3 runs 15 residues. The CDR3 DNA is TGTGCCAGTAGTAGATACCGGGACGGGACCTACGAGCAGTACTTC. Translation: CASSRYRDGTYEQYF.

This clonotype was detected many times. The gene calls are TRBV6-1 and TRBJ1-1; D unresolved. Trimming pared 8 bases from V and 0 bases from J, leaving 13 bases between. CDR3 size: 14 residues. The germline CDR1 and CDR2 sequences are MNHNS and SASEGT. The CDR3 is CASGRGNLNTEAFF. In DNA form, the CDR3 reads TGTGCCAGCGGCCGAGGGAACCTGAACACTGAAGCTTTCTTT.

This clonotype was picked up many times. The chain employs TRBV12-3 or TRBV12-4 and TRBJ2-4, with D perhaps TRBD1 (6 bases). Trimming took 3 bases from V and 0 from J, leaving 15 bases between them. This CDR3 is built from 17 residues. The CDR3: CASSFQGWGLAKNIQYF. The CDR3 nucleotides read TGTGCCAGCAGTTTTCAGGGTTGGGGGCTAGCCAAAAACATTCAGTACTTC.

This clonotype occurred a few times. The chain is built from TRBV19 and TRBJ2-3; the D gene is possibly TRBD2 (6 bases). V was clipped by 6 bases and J by 2 bases, with 18 bases between them. This CDR3 is built from 16 residues. Germline V lookup: CDR1 LNHDA, CDR2 SQIVND (reference sequence). The CDR3 is CASRMSGGALTDTQYF. Here the CDR3 DNA reads TGTGCCAGTAGAATGTCCGGGGGTGCTCTCACAGATACGCAGTATTTT.

This clonotype was seen ten or more times. The chain combines TRBV15 with TRBJ1-5; D not resolved. V lost 0 bases and J 6 bases, leaving 3 bases between the germline ends. The CDR3 runs 12 residues. Germline V CDR1 and CDR2: LNHNV, YYDKDF (reference sequence). CDR3 region: CATSRDFQPQHF. CDR3 DNA: TGTGCCACCAGCAGAGATTTTCAGCCCCAGCATTTT.